This T cell receptor (beta chain) appears in the sequencing data of a study of T cell responses to AZD1222 COVID-19 vaccine (dated by TCRdb to the early 2020s). Regarding the complete study: AZD1222 recipients with second doses at about 4 weeks or about 12 weeks were pooled, because spike-specific TCR depth and breadth did not differ between schedules. A total of around 240 trial participants underwent TCR sequencing, of whom 200 to 220 had received two doses of AZD1222 and some 25 had received two doses of the MenACWY control vaccine. Trial participants were enrolled by age into 18-55, 56-69 and 70-plus year subgroups, with approximately 160, 26 and 62 TCR-sequenced participants respectively. The research as a whole found: Nearly half of unique spike-specific TCRs reportedly recognized epitopes outside regions mutated in the B.1.351 and B.1.1.7 variants. After two AZD1222 doses, both the breadth and the depth of spike-specific TCRs were significantly higher than at day 0 and than in MenACWY recipients. The 56-69-year group was small, and its depth increase did not reach significance, likely because of low power. Vaccine-associated CD4 TCRs spanned the whole spike protein, with dominant responses in regions 160-218 and 743-854. Participants were mostly white British, with more females than males. The authors suggested clonal diversity may have been underestimated. Because no day 14 peak-response samples were available, the repertoires could be characterized only after the peak T cell response. Conclusions about previously exposed vaccinees are limited because only a handful of AZD1222 recipients were SARS-CoV-2 seropositive at baseline.

The CDR3 regions of human TCRbeta chains were analyzed by immunosequencing. In the original analysis: Repertoire TCRs were matched against a reference library of SARS-CoV-2-specific TCRs generated with the MIRA antigen-specificity platform. Breadth meant the fraction of unique TCRs that were SARS-CoV-2-associated, whereas depth meant the fraction of total T cells that were SARS-CoV-2-associated. Using the MIRA data, every spike-specific TCR was mapped to the spike region that the TCR reacted to and assigned to either a CD4 or a CD8 class. Log10-transformed breadth and depth values were compared by one-way ANOVA with Sidak's multiple comparisons tests. TCRdb mirrors the immuneACCESS table, restricted to in-frame sequences. Some clones are absent from its copies; in checked studies, under half trace to an unresolved V gene, and the reason for the others is unknown. The DNA was the basis for D and trimming; V, J and clone size are from that table. The sample table shows 100,000 to 110,000 clones, and approximately 91% are seen once. The ten largest clones capture under 2% of the sample.

Concerning this clone: Its antigen is still unknown. There are no base qualities to consult, and no much larger clone falls within one base.

Read against the paper, the sample's time point label means: baseline before first vaccination. Samples from vaccinated people were obtained from the UK trials COV001 and COV002, which included a single-blind randomized controlled phase 2/3 trial of AZD1222 (ChAdOx1 nCoV-19) in healthy adults. For TCRbeta chain sequencing, PBMC samples from trial participants were taken at day 0 and at day 28 after the second dose. From cysteine to phenylalanine, the CDR3 is 15 amino acids long. Just the 45-base CDR3 DNA is kept, in frame starting at base 1. From the germline V gene, CDR1 is MNHNS and CDR2 is SASEGT. V loses 3 bases of germline sequence and J loses 8 bases, and the interval between the two ends is 16 bases.

This TCR was recovered from an adult in good health. The sample in question was peripheral blood, obtained on day 0 of AZD1222 vaccination. The rearranged chain carries TRBV6-1 and TRBJ1-4; the D gene is unclear. The CDR3 region has the sequence CASSDPHRAGEKLFF. Read as DNA, the sequence is TGTGCCAGCAGTGACCCCCACCGGGCTGGGGAAAAACTGTTTTTT.